This T cell receptor beta chain came from a study of T cells after yellow fever vaccination. Findings of the study overall: Clonotypes appearing in both CD4 and CD8 compartments existed, and their share was small.

The germline CDR1 and CDR2 sequences are MNHEY and SMNVEV (reference sequence). The V end lost 7 bases, the J end lost 8 bases, and 18 bases lay between the germline ends. The CDR3 sequence is 14 residues long. Universal primer sites and UMIs were introduced during 5'RACE template-switching synthesis of TCR cDNA. TCRdb fed the 5' RACE reads into MiXCR, producing one record per CDR3 protein. The sample carries about 300,000 distinct CDR3 sequences, around 7% recorded once. About this clonotype: Its antigen is as yet unknown.

The chain couples TRBV27 to TRBJ2-1, with a weak D call TRBD2 (5 bases). This clonotype originated in a man between 18 and 35 years old who received the YFV17D yellow fever vaccine. Sequences were derived from PBMCs, sampled about 49 days after the first yellow fever vaccination. Written as DNA, the CDR3 is TGTGCCAGCACCGTCGGGTCTAGCAAGGATGAGCAGTTCTTC. Protein product: CASTVGSSKDEQFF.